This T cell receptor (beta chain) was observed in a study of cytotoxic CD8 clonotypes in ibrutinib-treated CLL. The CDR3 consists of 14 residues. Per the germline V gene, CDR1 is SNHLY and CDR2 is FYNNEI. V lost 4 bases and J lost 7; bases outside the gene matches: 5. Method: immunoSEQ multiplex PCR; TCRdb's copy keeps in-frame clones and lacks some. The sample consists of roughly 130,000 clones, under 95% of them appearing once. V and J are TRBV2 and TRBJ1-5, with 9 bases matching TRBD1. The specimen was PBMCs, collected after 12 months of ibrutinib treatment. The TCR comes from a human donor with chronic lymphocytic leukemia. CDR3 region: CASSGGTGNQPQHF. The CDR3 DNA sequence: TGTGCCAGCAGTGGCGGGACAGGGAACCAGCCCCAGCATTTT.